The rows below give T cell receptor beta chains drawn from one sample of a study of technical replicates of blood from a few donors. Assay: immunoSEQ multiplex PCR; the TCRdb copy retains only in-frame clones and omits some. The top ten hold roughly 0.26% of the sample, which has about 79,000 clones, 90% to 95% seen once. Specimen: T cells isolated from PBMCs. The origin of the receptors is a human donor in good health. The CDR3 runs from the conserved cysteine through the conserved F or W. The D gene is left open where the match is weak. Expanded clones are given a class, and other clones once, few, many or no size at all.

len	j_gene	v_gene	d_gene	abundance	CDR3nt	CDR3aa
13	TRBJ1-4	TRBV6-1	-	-	TGTGCCAGCAGTCACAACGCTTATGAAAAACTGTTTTTT	CASSHNAYEKLFF
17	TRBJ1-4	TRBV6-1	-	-	TGTGCCAGCAGTGCAGACAGTCTCAGGGTCTTAAATGAAAAACTGTTTTTT	CASSADSLRVLNEKLFF
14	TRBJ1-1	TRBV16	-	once	TGTGCCAGCAGCCATTATAGGGGTGACACTGAAGCTTTCTTT	CASSHYRGDTEAFF
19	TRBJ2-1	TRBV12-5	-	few	TGTGCTAGTGGTTTGATCCTCGCCAGCGGACCTGGCTCCTACAATGAGCAGTTCTTC	CASGLILASGPGSYNEQFF
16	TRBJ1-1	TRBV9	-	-	TGTGCCAGCAGCGTAGCCGTTGAGCCACGGGTGGATGAAGCTTTCTTT	CASSVAVEPRVDEAFF
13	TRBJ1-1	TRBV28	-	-	TGTGCCAGCAGTGACAGCCGGAAGGGTGAAGCTTTCTTT	CASSDSRKGEAFF
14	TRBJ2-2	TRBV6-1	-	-	TGTGCCAGCAGTGAATTTGACTCGTCCGGGGAGCTGTTTTTT	CASSEFDSSGELFF
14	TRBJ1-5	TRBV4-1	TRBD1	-	TGCGCCAGCAGCGATATCGCGGGGACAGGGCTCCAGCATTTT	CASSDIAGTGLQHF
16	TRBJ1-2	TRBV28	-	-	TGTGCCAGCATAGGGTCAGGGGAATCGGTAATCTATGGCTACACCTTC	CASIGSGESVIYGYTF
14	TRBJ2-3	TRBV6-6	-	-	TGTGCCAGCAGCCAACAGACAGGCACAGATACGCAGTATTTT	CASSQQTGTDTQYF
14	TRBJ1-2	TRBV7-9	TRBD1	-	TGTGCCAGCAGCTTGGCAGGGGGCGGCTATGGCTACACCTTC	CASSLAGGGYGYTF
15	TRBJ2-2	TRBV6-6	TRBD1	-	TGTGCCAGCAGTGCCGATACAGGGGGTATTGGGGAGCTGTTTTTT	CASSADTGGIGELFF
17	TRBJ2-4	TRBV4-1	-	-	TGCGCCAGCAGCCAAGATGGGTTACACAGGGATCGGCACATTCAGTACTTC	CASSQDGLHRDRHIQYF
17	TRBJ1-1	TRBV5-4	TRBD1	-	TGTGCCAGCAGCTTGCTTACAGGGGCCTCCATGAACACTGAAGCTTTCTTT	CASSLLTGASMNTEAFF
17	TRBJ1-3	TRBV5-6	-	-	TGTGCCAGCAGCTTGACTTTGCGCAGGGGCTCTGGAAACACCATATATTTT	CASSLTLRRGSGNTIYF
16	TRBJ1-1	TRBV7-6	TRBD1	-	TGTGCCAGCAGCTTAGGACAGGGGGGGATGAACACTGAAGCTTTCTTT	CASSLGQGGMNTEAFF
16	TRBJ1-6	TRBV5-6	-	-	TGTGCCAGCAGCTTGGGGGCGCGTAACCTAAATTCACCCCTCCACTTT	CASSLGARNLNSPLHF
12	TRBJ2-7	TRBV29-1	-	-	TGCAGCGCCGCAGGGATTTCCTACGAGCAGTACTTC	CSAAGISYEQYF
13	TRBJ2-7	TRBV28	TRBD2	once	TGTGCCAGCAGTTATAGCGGGAGTATCTATCAGTACTTC	CASSYSGSIYQYF
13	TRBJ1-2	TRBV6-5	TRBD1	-	TGTGCCAGCAGTAAAGACAGGGTGAATGGCTACACCTTC	CASSKDRVNGYTF
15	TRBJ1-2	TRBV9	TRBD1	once	TGTGCCAGCAGCGGAGGGGGCAGGGGTAACTATGGCTACACCTTC	CASSGGGRGNYGYTF
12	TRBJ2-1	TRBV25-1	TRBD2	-	TGTGCCAGCAGGGGGGGGGTCAATGAGCAGTTCTTC	CASRGGVNEQFF
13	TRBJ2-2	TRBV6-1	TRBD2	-	TGTGCCAGCACCCTAGCGGTCGCTGGGGAGCTGTTTTTT	CASTLAVAGELFF
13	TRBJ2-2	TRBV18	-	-	TGTGCCAGCTCACCACCAGGGGCCGGGGAGCTGTTTTTT	CASSPPGAGELFF
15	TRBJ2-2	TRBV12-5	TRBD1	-	TGTGCTAGTGACCGAGGACAGGGCAACACCGGGGAGCTGTTTTTT	CASDRGQGNTGELFF
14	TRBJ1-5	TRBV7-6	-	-	TGTGCCAGCAGCTTAGCGCCGGGGAATCAGCCCCAGCATTTT	CASSLAPGNQPQHF
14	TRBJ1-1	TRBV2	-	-	TGTGCCAGCAGTCCTTTAACTCTGAACACTGAAGCTTTCTTT	CASSPLTLNTEAFF
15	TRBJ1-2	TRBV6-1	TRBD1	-	TGTGCCACCAAACCCGGGACAGGGGGTTCCTATGGCTACACCTTC	CATKPGTGGSYGYTF